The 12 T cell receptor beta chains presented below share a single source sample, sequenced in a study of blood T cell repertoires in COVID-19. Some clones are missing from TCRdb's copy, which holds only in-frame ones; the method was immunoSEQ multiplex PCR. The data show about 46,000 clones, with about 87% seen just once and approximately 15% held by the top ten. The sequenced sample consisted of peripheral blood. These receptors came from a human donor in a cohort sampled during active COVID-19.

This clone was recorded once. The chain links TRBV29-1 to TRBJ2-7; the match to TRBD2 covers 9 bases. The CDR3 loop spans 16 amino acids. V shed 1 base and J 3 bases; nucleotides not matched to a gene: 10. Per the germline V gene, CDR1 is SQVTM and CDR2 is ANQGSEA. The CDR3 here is CSVEALGGTSSYEQYF. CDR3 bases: TGCAGCGTTGAAGCCTTGGGTGGGACTAGCAGCTACGAGCAGTACTTC.

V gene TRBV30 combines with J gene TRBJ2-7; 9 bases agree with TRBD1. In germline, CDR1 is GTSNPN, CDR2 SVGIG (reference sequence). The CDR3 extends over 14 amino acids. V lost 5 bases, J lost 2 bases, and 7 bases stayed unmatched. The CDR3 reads CAWGPGQGTYEQYF. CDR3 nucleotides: TGTGCCTGGGGACCGGGACAGGGTACCTACGAGCAGTACTTC.

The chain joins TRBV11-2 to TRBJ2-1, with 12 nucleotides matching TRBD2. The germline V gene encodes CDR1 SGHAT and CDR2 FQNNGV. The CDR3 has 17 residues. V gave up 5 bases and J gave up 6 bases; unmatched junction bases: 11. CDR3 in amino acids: CASSLRLAGGEGNEQFF. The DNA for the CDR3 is TGTGCCAGCAGCCTGCGTCTAGCGGGAGGGGAGGGCAATGAGCAGTTCTTC.

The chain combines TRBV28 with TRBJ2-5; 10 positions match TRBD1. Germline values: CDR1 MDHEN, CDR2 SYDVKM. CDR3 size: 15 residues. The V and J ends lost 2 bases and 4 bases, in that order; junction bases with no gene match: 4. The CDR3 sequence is CASSLRQGAGETQYF. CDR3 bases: TGTGCCAGCAGTTTACGACAGGGGGCTGGAGAGACCCAGTACTTC.

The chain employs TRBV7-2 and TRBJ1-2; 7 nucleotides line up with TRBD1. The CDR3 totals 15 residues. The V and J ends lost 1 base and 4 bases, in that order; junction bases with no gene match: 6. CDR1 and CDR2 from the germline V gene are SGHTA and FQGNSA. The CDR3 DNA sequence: TGTGCCAGCAGCTTAGGGAAGGGGGCGGGCTATGGCTACACCTTC. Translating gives CASSLGKGAGYGYTF.

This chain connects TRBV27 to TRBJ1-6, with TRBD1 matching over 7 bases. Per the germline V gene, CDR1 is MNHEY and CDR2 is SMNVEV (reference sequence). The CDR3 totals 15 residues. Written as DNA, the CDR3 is TGTACAACCTATGTCCCGGGACAGTATAATTCACCCCTCCACTTT. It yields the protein CTTYVPGQYNSPLHF.

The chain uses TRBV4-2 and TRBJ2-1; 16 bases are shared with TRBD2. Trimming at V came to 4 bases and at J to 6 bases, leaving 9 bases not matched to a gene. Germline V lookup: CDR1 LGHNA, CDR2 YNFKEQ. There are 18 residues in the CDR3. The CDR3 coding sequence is TGTGCCAGCAGCCTAAGGGGACTAGCGGGGGGGCTCTGCAATGAGCAGTTCTTC. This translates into CASSLRGLAGGLCNEQFF.

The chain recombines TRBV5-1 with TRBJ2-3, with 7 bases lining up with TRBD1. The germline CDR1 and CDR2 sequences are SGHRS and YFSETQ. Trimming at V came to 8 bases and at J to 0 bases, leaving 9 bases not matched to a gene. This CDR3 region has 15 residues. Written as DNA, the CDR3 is TGCGCCAGAGAAGAGTTACAGGGGAGCACAGATACGCAGTATTTT. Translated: CAREELQGSTDTQYF.

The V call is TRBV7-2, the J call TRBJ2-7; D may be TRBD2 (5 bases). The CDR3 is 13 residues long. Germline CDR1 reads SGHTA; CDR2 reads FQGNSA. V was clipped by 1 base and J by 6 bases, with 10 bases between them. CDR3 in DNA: TGTGCCAGCAGCTTAGGACGGGAATTCGAGCAGTACTTC. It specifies CASSLGREFEQYF.

The CDR3 is CASSPRRGGVNEQYF. The CDR3, as DNA: TGTGCCAGCAGCCCCCGCCGGGGGGGAGTCAACGAGCAGTACTTC. This rearrangement joins TRBV4-2 to TRBJ2-7, with TRBD2 matching 8 bases. Germline-derived CDR1 and CDR2 are LGHNA and YNFKEQ. Unmatched junction bases numbered 10, after V lost 4 bases and J lost 5 bases. The CDR3 totals 15 residues.

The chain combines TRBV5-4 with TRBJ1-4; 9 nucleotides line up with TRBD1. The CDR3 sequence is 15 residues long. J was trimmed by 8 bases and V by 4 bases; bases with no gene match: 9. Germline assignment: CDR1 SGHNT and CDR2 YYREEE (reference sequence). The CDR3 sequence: CASSVDGTGKEKLFF. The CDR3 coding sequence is TGTGCCAGCAGCGTCGATGGGACAGGGAAGGAAAAACTGTTTTTT.

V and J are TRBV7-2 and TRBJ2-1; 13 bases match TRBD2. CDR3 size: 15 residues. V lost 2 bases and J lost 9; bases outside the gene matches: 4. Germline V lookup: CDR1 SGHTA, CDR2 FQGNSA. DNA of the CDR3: TGTGCCAGCAGCTTAACTAGCGGGGGGGCCGGTGAGCAGTTCTTC. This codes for CASSLTSGGAGEQFF. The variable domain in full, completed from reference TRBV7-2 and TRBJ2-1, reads GAGVSQSPSNKVTEKGKDVELRCDPISGHTALYWYRQSLGQGLEFLIYFQGNSAPDKSGLPSDRFSAERTGGSVSTLTIQRTQQEDSAVYLCASSLTSGGAGEQFFGPGTRLTVL.